This T cell receptor (beta chain) was obtained from a study of CD8+CD57+ T cells in acquired aplastic anemia. This CDR3 is built from 15 residues. Germline V gene data show CDR1 as SNHLY and CDR2 as FYNNEI. V trimming: 5 bases; J trimming: 6 bases; junction bases outside the gene matches: 7. Patients included in sequencing had previously demonstrated CD8+CD57+ cell expansion by flow cytometry. Genomic DNA was employed as the template in profiling TCR beta VDJ and CDR3. One entry per CDR3 protein results from TCRdb running MiXCR on the reads. The data show 250,000 or so distinct CDR3 sequences, around half seen once. About this clonotype: Its antigen is as yet unknown.

Study-level results: CD8+ Simpson's diversity did not differ significantly between patients and controls. In common between the patients and the controls were approximately 30 CD8+ CDR3 sequences.

The rearrangement joins TRBV2 to TRBJ2-3; 11 bases are shared with TRBD2. This clonotype was sampled from a human donor with aplastic anemia. Material for sequencing was sorted CD4+, CD8+, or CD8+CD57+ T cells (not recorded which) from PBMCs. CDR3 loop: CASSRSGGENDTQYF. CDR3 DNA: TGTGCCAGCAGTCGTAGCGGGGGGGAAAACGATACGCAGTATTTT.